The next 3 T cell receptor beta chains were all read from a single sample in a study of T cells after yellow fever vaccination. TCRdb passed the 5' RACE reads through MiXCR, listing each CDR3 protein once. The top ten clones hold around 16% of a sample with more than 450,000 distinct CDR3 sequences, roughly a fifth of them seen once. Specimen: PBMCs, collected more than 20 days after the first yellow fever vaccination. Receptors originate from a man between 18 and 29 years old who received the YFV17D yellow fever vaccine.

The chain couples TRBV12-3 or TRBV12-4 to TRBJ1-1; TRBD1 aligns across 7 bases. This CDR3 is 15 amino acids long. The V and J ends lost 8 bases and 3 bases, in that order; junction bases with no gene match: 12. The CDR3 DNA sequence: TGTGCCAGCGCTAGGGGGCAGGGGTCGTACACTGAAGCTTTCTTT. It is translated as CASARGQGSYTEAFF.

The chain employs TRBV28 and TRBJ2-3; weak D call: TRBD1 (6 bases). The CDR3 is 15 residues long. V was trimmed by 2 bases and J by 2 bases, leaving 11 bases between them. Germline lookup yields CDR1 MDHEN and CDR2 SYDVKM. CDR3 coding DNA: TGTGCCAGCAGTTTAGGGGGCAGCCTCACAGATACGCAGTATTTT. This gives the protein CASSLGGSLTDTQYF.

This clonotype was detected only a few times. The CDR3 region is CASTPGQVNTEAFF. CDR3 nucleotide sequence: TGTGCCAGTACTCCGGGACAGGTGAACACTGAAGCTTTCTTT. The chain is built from TRBV19 and TRBJ1-1, with 8 bases matching TRBD1. The CDR3 length is 14 residues. V gave up 7 bases and J gave up 0 bases; unmatched junction bases: 4. Per germline, CDR1 LNHDA and CDR2 SQIVND (reference sequence). Full variable domain (outside the CDR3, taken from reference TRBV19 and TRBJ1-1): DGGITQSPKYLFRKEGQNVTLSCEQNLNHDAMYWYRQDPGQGLRLIYYSQIVNDFQKGDIAEGYSVSREKKESFPLTVTSAQKNPTAFYLCASTPGQVNTEAFFGQGTRLTVV.